Presented here are 27 T cell receptor beta chains from one specimen sequenced in a study of beta chain features in type 1 diabetes. Their target antigens are unknown. Study results and caveats: Type 1 diabetes patients had TCRB CDR3s that were shorter (moderately but significantly so) in all four CD4+ subsets.

The entirety of the isolated RNA underwent reverse transcription, so expressed TCRB transcripts were sequenced. Measured with immunoSEQ multiplex PCR; TCRdb has only the in-frame clones, and not every one. Of 300,000 to 400,000 clones detected, approximately 13% appear once; the ten largest clones hold roughly 0.015%. The specimen sequenced was naive CD4+ T cells from blood. All receptors derive from a woman aged 18-35 years with type 1 diabetes.

This clone has only a few counts. The V and J genes are TRBV27 and TRBJ2-3, with unresolved D. CDR3 length: 14 amino acids. Trimming shortened V by 2 bases and J by 2 bases, and 8 bases separated the two germline ends. Per germline, CDR1 MNHEY and CDR2 SMNVEV (reference sequence). For the CDR3, the DNA is TGTGCCAGCAGTTTAAGCTCCCCCACAGATACGCAGTATTTT. This sequence encodes CASSLSSPTDTQYF.

The rearrangement joins TRBV7-3 to TRBJ2-2; tentatively, D is TRBD2 (6 bases). The CDR3 totals 15 residues. The V end lost 5 bases, the J end lost 1 base, and 11 bases lay between the germline ends. Germline V gives CDR1 SGHTA, CDR2 FQGTGA. CDR3 in DNA: TGTGCCAGCAGCCCGCGGGACGGGAACACCGGGGAGCTGTTTTTT. Encoded protein: CASSPRDGNTGELFF.

The chain links TRBV9 to TRBJ2-3, with TRBD2 matching over 13 bases. Germline V CDR1 and CDR2: SGDLS, YYNGEE. The CDR3 totals 18 residues. With 4 bases clipped from V and 1 base from J, the junction kept 9 bases outside the gene matches. The CDR3 DNA reads as TGTGCCAGCAGCCCTCACCGGACTAGCGGGGGCCGCACAGATACGCAGTATTTT. Its protein is CASSPHRTSGGRTDTQYF.

This clone has only a few counts. The chain employs TRBV2 and TRBJ2-7, with 12 positions matching TRBD2. Trimming removed 6 bases from V and 8 bases from J; junction bases left unmatched: 8. Germline assignment: CDR1 SNHLY and CDR2 FYNNEI. CDR3 size: 14 residues. CDR3 amino acids: CASRLAGGTSKQYV. CDR3 nucleotide sequence: TGTGCCAGCAGACTAGCGGGAGGAACCAGCAAGCAGTACGTC.

The V gene is TRBV7-9, the J gene TRBJ1-2; maybe TRBD1 (6 bases). V gave up 3 bases and J gave up 4 bases, with 15 bases separating them. Germline values: CDR1 SEHNR, CDR2 FQNEAQ (reference sequence). This CDR3 region has 15 residues. The CDR3 region has the DNA TGTGCCAGCAGCTTGATGCTGGGACACCCCTATGGCTACACCTTC. It yields the protein CASSLMLGHPYGYTF.

This clone has just a few counts. The chain employs TRBV7-2 and TRBJ2-4, with TRBD1 identical over 7 bases. CDR1 and CDR2 from the germline V gene are SGHTA and FQGNSA. This CDR3 is built from 13 residues. The V gene end was trimmed by 6 bases and the J gene end by 8 bases; junction bases not matched to a gene: 7. As DNA, the CDR3 is TGTGCCAGCAGTTTTAACAGGGGTGACATTCAGTACTTC. This encodes CASSFNRGDIQYF.

The CDR3 DNA reads TGTGCCAGCAGTGGGAAGACAAAATCTGGCAATCAGCCCCAGCATTTT. Amino acids: CASSGKTKSGNQPQHF. This chain connects TRBV2 to TRBJ1-5; D gene uncertain. Germline V CDR1 and CDR2: SNHLY, FYNNEI. The CDR3 extends over 16 amino acids. V lost 4 bases to trimming and J lost 2 bases, with 15 bases between them.

The sample holds many counts of this clone. V gene TRBV19 combines with J gene TRBJ2-2; the match to TRBD2 covers 7 bases. Germline V gene lookup returns CDR1 LNHDA and CDR2 SQIVND (reference sequence). Trimming removed 10 bases from V and 3 bases from J; junction bases left unmatched: 8. The CDR3 runs 14 residues. CDR3 sequence reads: CATSSGRHTGELFF. CDR3 bases: TGTGCCACCTCGTCCGGGAGGCACACCGGGGAGCTGTTTTTT.

This chain links TRBV10-3 with TRBJ2-3; D uncertain. Germline values: CDR1 ENHRY, CDR2 SYGVKD. Between the trimmed V and J ends, which lost 5 bases and 4 bases, there was a span of 16 bases. CDR3 length equals 15 residues. CDR3 region: CAISRAVPAADTQYF. The CDR3 bases are TGTGCCATCAGTCGTGCGGTCCCAGCAGCAGATACGCAGTATTTT.

The V gene is TRBV9, the J gene TRBJ1-1; D uncertain. Germline-derived CDR1 and CDR2 are SGDLS and YYNGEE. V was shortened by 2 bases and J by 0 bases, with 5 bases between the two germline ends. The CDR3 covers 13 residues. The CDR3 nucleotides read TGTGCCAGCAGCGTTCAGATGAACACTGAAGCTTTCTTT. Translating gives CASSVQMNTEAFF.

This clone was seen at least ten times. The rearrangement joins TRBV29-1 to TRBJ2-1, with 8 bases identical to TRBD2. Germline CDR1 reads SQVTM; CDR2 reads ANQGSEA. The CDR3 contains 12 residues. The CDR3, as DNA: TGCTCGGGGCGGGAGGCCTACAATGAGCAGTTCTTC. Amino acid sequence: CSGREAYNEQFF.

This clone was counted only a few times. V and J are TRBV30 and TRBJ1-1; no reliable D call. The V end was cut by 1 base, the J end by 3 bases, with 6 bases between. From germline, CDR1 is GTSNPN and CDR2 SVGIG (reference sequence). CDR3 length: 12 residues. CDR3 region: CAWSDQYTEAFF. The CDR3 DNA is TGTGCCTGGAGTGACCAGTACACTGAAGCTTTCTTT.

The rearrangement links TRBV5-1 to TRBJ2-5; TRBD1 agrees at 7 bases. J was trimmed by 7 bases and V by 4 bases; bases with no gene match: 7. The CDR3 is made up of 13 amino acids. Germline-derived CDR1 and CDR2 are SGHRS and YFSETQ. The CDR3 here is CASSSDRVGTQYF. CDR3 sequence (DNA): TGCGCCAGCAGCAGCGACAGGGTTGGGACCCAGTACTTC.

The chain is built from TRBV27 and TRBJ2-1; 12 bases map to TRBD2. Germline CDR1 and CDR2: MNHEY and SMNVEV (reference sequence). With 5 bases clipped from V and 9 bases from J, the junction kept 11 bases outside the gene matches. CDR3 length equals 16 residues. The CDR3 is CASSLSTSGSRGEQFF. The CDR3 bases are TGTGCCAGCAGTCTTTCGACTAGCGGGAGTCGAGGTGAGCAGTTCTTC.

V and J are TRBV4-1 and TRBJ1-2; 7 nucleotides align to TRBD1. This CDR3 has 14 amino acids. V lost 4 bases and J lost 5; bases outside the gene matches: 7. Germline V gene data show CDR1 as MGHRA and CDR2 as YSYEKL. CDR3 loop: CASSPRTGRYGYTF. The CDR3 DNA is TGCGCCAGCAGCCCTAGGACAGGTCGATATGGCTACACCTTC.

This clone came up a few times. The chain joins TRBV30 to TRBJ1-2, with D unclear. Germline loops: CDR1 GTSNPN, CDR2 SVGIG (reference sequence). Trimming removed 0 bases from V and 4 bases from J, with 15 bases in between. The CDR3 is 15 residues long. CDR3 amino acids: CAWSVPAQAGYGYTF. The CDR3 DNA is TGTGCCTGGAGTGTACCCGCTCAGGCCGGCTATGGCTACACCTTC.

This clone was picked up a small number of times. The chain uses TRBV18 and TRBJ2-2; 10 bases fit TRBD2. The CDR3 sequence is 15 residues long. With V trimmed by 1 base and J by 5 bases, 1 base remained unmatched. CDR1 KGHSH and CDR2 LQKENI come from the germline V gene. The CDR3 protein is CASSPLAGGTGELFF. The CDR3 nucleotides read TGTGCCAGCTCACCACTAGCGGGAGGTACCGGGGAGCTGTTTTTT.

The CDR3 loop is CASSLGGGLYGYTF. CDR3 coding DNA: TGTGCCAGCAGTCTGGGTGGGGGCCTCTATGGCTACACCTTC. The rearrangement links TRBV28 to TRBJ1-2; TRBD1 is a possible D gene (6 bases). CDR1 is MDHEN and CDR2 is SYDVKM in the germline V gene. Trimming stripped 5 bases from V and 4 bases from J, with 14 bases between. This CDR3 comprises 14 residues.

This chain links TRBV5-1 with TRBJ1-2; weak D call: TRBD1 (6 bases). Germline CDR1 reads SGHRS; CDR2 reads YFSETQ. The CDR3 is made up of 13 amino acids. Trimming left V 5 bases short and J 6 bases short, with 14 bases between. As DNA, the CDR3 is TGCGCCAGCAGGGGCAGAGGGGGAGATGGCTACACCTTC. It specifies CASRGRGGDGYTF.

A few counts support this clone. The chain carries TRBV4-2 and TRBJ2-1, with D tentatively TRBD2 (6 bases). The CDR3 has 13 residues. Looked up from germline, CDR1 is LGHNA and CDR2 is YNFKEQ. V dropped 1 base and J dropped 8 bases, with 9 bases sitting between them. The CDR3 sequence is CASSQVGEDEQFF. The CDR3 DNA is TGTGCCAGCAGCCAAGTAGGGGAGGATGAGCAGTTCTTC.

V usage is TRBV9 and J usage is TRBJ1-1; TRBD1 might be the D (5 bases). The CDR3 is 15 residues long. Trimming pared 4 bases from V and 0 bases from J, leaving 13 bases between. CDR1 and CDR2 from the germline V gene are SGDLS and YYNGEE. CDR3 region: CASSMGLQVNTEAFF. DNA for the CDR3: TGTGCCAGCAGCATGGGCTTACAGGTGAACACTGAAGCTTTCTTT.

The CDR3 sequence is CSTGHMNTEAFF. CDR3 sequence (DNA): TGCAGCACGGGACACATGAACACTGAAGCTTTCTTT. The V call is TRBV29-1, the J call TRBJ1-1; a possible D gene is TRBD1 (6 bases). This CDR3 has 12 amino acids. V was pared by 8 bases and J by 0 bases, with 10 bases between. Germline loops: CDR1 SQVTM, CDR2 ANQGSEA.

This clone has a handful of counts. The rearrangement uses TRBV27 and TRBJ2-7; D is possibly TRBD1 (6 bases). Germline V gene data show CDR1 as MNHEY and CDR2 as SMNVEV (reference sequence). V shed 3 bases and J shed 0 bases, with 12 bases lying between them. This CDR3 region has 15 residues. The DNA of the CDR3 is TGTGCCAGCAGTTTCCTTAGGGGGAGCTCCTACGAGCAGTACTTC. Protein product: CASSFLRGSSYEQYF.

The CDR3 bases are TGTGCCAGCAGCTTACTAGGAACGGAACAAGAGACCCAGTACTTC. Protein product: CASSLLGTEQETQYF. The chain joins TRBV7-2 to TRBJ2-5; D is undetermined. CDR1 SGHTA and CDR2 FQGNSA come from the germline V gene. Trimming took 2 bases from V and 2 from J, leaving 12 bases between them. This CDR3 comprises 15 residues.

The CDR3 coding sequence is TGTGCCAGCAGCTTGATTACAGGGAGGGGTGAAGCTTTCTTT. The encoded protein is CASSLITGRGEAFF. The chain combines TRBV11-2 with TRBJ1-1; the D gene is possibly TRBD1 (6 bases). Looked up from germline, CDR1 is SGHAT and CDR2 is FQNNGV. Trimming took off 3 bases at V and 7 bases at J, with 15 bases between the two ends. CDR3 length: 14 residues.

The sample holds a few counts of this clone. The chain recombines TRBV19 with TRBJ2-7; tentatively, D is TRBD1 (6 bases). The CDR3 consists of 13 residues. Trimming shortened V by 4 bases and J by 3 bases, and 10 bases separated the two germline ends. Germline V gives CDR1 LNHDA, CDR2 SQIVND (reference sequence). In DNA, the CDR3 is TGTGCCAGTAGTAACAGGGAAGGCTACGAGCAGTACTTC. Its protein product is CASSNREGYEQYF.

The chain recombines TRBV7-9 with TRBJ2-1; D is undetermined. Trimming shortened V by 8 bases and J by 6 bases, and 11 bases separated the two germline ends. Germline-derived CDR1 and CDR2 are SEHNR and FQNEAQ (reference sequence). This CDR3 has 12 amino acids. The CDR3 sequence: CASSREANEQFF. Here the CDR3 DNA reads TGTGCCAGCTCCCGAGAAGCCAATGAGCAGTTCTTC.